This TCR beta chain was recorded in a study of response to subunit inactivated influenza vaccine. Whole-study findings and limits: The authors proposed limited new T cell recruitment per seasonal influenza vaccination.

Germline V gene sequence: CDR1 MNHEY, CDR2 SMNVEV (reference sequence). CDR3 length: 15 residues. Trimming stripped 6 bases from V and 4 bases from J, with 18 bases between. TCRdb re-called the RT-PCR reads through MiXCR, storing one row per CDR3 protein. Found here are about 520,000 distinct CDR3 sequences, approximately 7.2% of them singletons; the top ten hold less than 15%. This clonotype has a count of ten or more. The antigen is undetermined. This sequence was found in a man in his fifties or sixties who received an inactivated influenza vaccine. The chain combines TRBV27 with TRBJ1-1; D might be TRBD1 (6 bases). The material was PBMCs from blood, obtained roughly 24 months after vaccination. The CDR3 region has the DNA TGTGCCAGCAGCCTAAGAACCCCAGGGGTCACTGAAGCTTTCTTT. Translating gives CASSLRTPGVTEAFF.